Listed below are T cell receptor beta chains from one sample, sequenced in a study of blood T cell repertoires in COVID-19. The table came from immunoSEQ multiplex PCR; TCRdb's copy has only in-frame clones and leaves some out. The sample lists fewer than 130,000 clones, approximately 62% seen once, with approximately 5.9% in the top ten. Sequenced material: peripheral blood. These TCRs come from an elderly man with acute or convalescent COVID-19. CDR3s include the opening cysteine and the closing phenylalanine or tryptophan. The order of the fields is clone size, J gene, V gene, CDR3 protein. Clone size appears in some rows only: once, few, many, or a class for an expanded clone.

abundance: -
j_gene: TRBJ2-1
v_gene: TRBV29-1
CDR3aa: CSVDEGAGEQFF

abundance: -
j_gene: TRBJ2-1
v_gene: TRBV19
CDR3aa: CASSPYRTSGSHEQFF

abundance: -
j_gene: TRBJ2-1
v_gene: TRBV18
CDR3aa: CASSPSERRGEQFF

abundance: -
j_gene: TRBJ2-3
v_gene: TRBV11-2
CDR3aa: CASSFGLRGDTQYF

abundance: -
j_gene: TRBJ2-5
v_gene: TRBV6-5
CDR3aa: CASSYSTGLKETQYF

abundance: -
j_gene: TRBJ2-5
v_gene: TRBV28
CDR3aa: CASSDVGGRQETQYF

abundance: -
j_gene: TRBJ2-2
v_gene: TRBV24-1
CDR3aa: CATSDNRVRGELFF

abundance: -
j_gene: TRBJ2-7
v_gene: TRBV3-1/TRBV3-2
CDR3aa: CASSQDASGSGEQYF

abundance: -
j_gene: TRBJ1-5
v_gene: TRBV27
CDR3aa: CASSRWTGVNQPQHF

abundance: -
j_gene: TRBJ2-7
v_gene: TRBV7-9
CDR3aa: CASEGLASYEQYF

abundance: -
j_gene: TRBJ2-1
v_gene: TRBV5-1
CDR3aa: CASSLGGASNEQFF

abundance: few
j_gene: TRBJ1-3
v_gene: TRBV19
CDR3aa: CASSSGDRLTIYF

abundance: -
j_gene: TRBJ1-3
v_gene: TRBV7-2
CDR3aa: CASSSTGGSGGNTIYF

abundance: few
j_gene: TRBJ1-2
v_gene: TRBV9
CDR3aa: CASSVGPRMTGDGYTF

abundance: -
j_gene: TRBJ2-5
v_gene: TRBV18
CDR3aa: CASSPTGAVGTQYF

abundance: -
j_gene: TRBJ2-7
v_gene: TRBV6-5
CDR3aa: CASSTLAGAYEQYF

abundance: -
j_gene: TRBJ1-4
v_gene: TRBV5-1
CDR3aa: CASSRGQGGEKLFF

abundance: -
j_gene: TRBJ2-1
v_gene: TRBV9
CDR3aa: CASSFVGVYNEQFF

abundance: -
j_gene: TRBJ1-5
v_gene: TRBV28
CDR3aa: CASSLYPRGDQPQHF

abundance: -
j_gene: TRBJ2-7
v_gene: TRBV7-2
CDR3aa: CASSLGVGPLRGEQYF

abundance: -
j_gene: TRBJ2-3
v_gene: TRBV28
CDR3aa: CASSDPRASGYTDTQYF

abundance: few
j_gene: TRBJ2-3
v_gene: TRBV7-2
CDR3aa: CASSAPGGRGSTDTQYF

abundance: -
j_gene: TRBJ2-7
v_gene: TRBV7-2
CDR3aa: CASSLEGQGAFREQYF

abundance: -
j_gene: TRBJ2-7
v_gene: TRBV5-4
CDR3aa: CASSLERQGASYEQYF

abundance: few
j_gene: TRBJ2-2
v_gene: TRBV14
CDR3aa: CASSYRITGELFF

abundance: -
j_gene: TRBJ1-4
v_gene: TRBV27
CDR3aa: CASGRTGGEKLFF

abundance: few
j_gene: TRBJ1-4
v_gene: TRBV27
CDR3aa: CASSPSILRANEKLFF

abundance: -
j_gene: TRBJ2-1
v_gene: TRBV27
CDR3aa: CASSYWRGSYNEQFF

abundance: few
j_gene: TRBJ1-2
v_gene: TRBV10-3
CDR3aa: CAISAGTSFGYTF

abundance: few
j_gene: TRBJ2-3
v_gene: TRBV27
CDR3aa: CASSLSRDRQNTQYF

abundance: many
j_gene: TRBJ1-5
v_gene: TRBV5-6
CDR3aa: CASSYAGTGNNQPQHF

abundance: -
j_gene: TRBJ2-2
v_gene: TRBV19
CDR3aa: CASSQGLSNGGELFF

abundance: -
j_gene: TRBJ2-5
v_gene: TRBV2
CDR3aa: CASSESVQETQYF

abundance: -
j_gene: TRBJ2-1
v_gene: TRBV15
CDR3aa: CATSRMTGYDEQFF

abundance: once
j_gene: TRBJ1-2
v_gene: TRBV6-5
CDR3aa: CASSLGGDYGYTF

abundance: -
j_gene: TRBJ2-4
v_gene: TRBV5-5
CDR3aa: CASSLGDIQAKNIQYF

abundance: -
j_gene: TRBJ2-4
v_gene: TRBV6-6
CDR3aa: CASSYSRDLKNIQYF

abundance: -
j_gene: TRBJ2-7
v_gene: TRBV5-1
CDR3aa: CASSPRDTAYEQYF

abundance: -
j_gene: TRBJ2-5
v_gene: TRBV10-3
CDR3aa: CAISGTREGASGREYQETQYF

abundance: few
j_gene: TRBJ2-7
v_gene: TRBV24-1
CDR3aa: CATSDSRQATYEQYF

abundance: -
j_gene: TRBJ2-3
v_gene: TRBV10-2
CDR3aa: CASSEFSGSSGDTQYF

abundance: -
j_gene: TRBJ2-1
v_gene: TRBV5-4
CDR3aa: CASSSRMDGGQFF

abundance: -
j_gene: TRBJ2-1
v_gene: TRBV6-2/TRBV6-3
CDR3aa: CASSYSPPEGVYNEQFF

abundance: -
j_gene: TRBJ1-6
v_gene: TRBV20-1
CDR3aa: CSASGSGLLHF

abundance: -
j_gene: TRBJ1-1
v_gene: TRBV28
CDR3aa: CASSPYTGITEAFF

abundance: -
j_gene: TRBJ2-1
v_gene: TRBV9
CDR3aa: CASSVGQREGRGNEQFF

abundance: -
j_gene: TRBJ1-5
v_gene: TRBV19
CDR3aa: CASRIGGDSQPQHF

abundance: -
j_gene: TRBJ1-1
v_gene: TRBV18
CDR3aa: CASSPLRPGMNTEAFF

abundance: -
j_gene: TRBJ2-5
v_gene: TRBV24-1
CDR3aa: CATSDWGTGDGETQYF

abundance: -
j_gene: TRBJ2-1
v_gene: TRBV6-5
CDR3aa: CACDQGSGANEQFF

abundance: few
j_gene: TRBJ2-1
v_gene: TRBV20-1
CDR3aa: CSASKRGDEQFF

abundance: few
j_gene: TRBJ2-3
v_gene: TRBV4-3
CDR3aa: CASSQSSGGGGRAKDTQYF